The 29 T cell receptor beta chains below all came from one sample that was sequenced in a study of early T cells in non-severe SARS-CoV-2 infection. TCRdb independently ran MiXCR on the 5' RACE reads; one entry per CDR3 protein. The sample holds roughly 34,000 distinct CDR3 sequences, less than 8.5% seen once. The sequencing here drew on whole blood, taken at baseline. These receptors all stem from an adult who was a healthcare worker with PCR-confirmed SARS-CoV-2 infection or an uninfected control (not recorded which).

This clonotype was observed a handful of times. The chain recombines TRBV6-5 with TRBJ2-7, with 8 bases fitting TRBD1. The germline gives CDR1 MNHEY, CDR2 SVGAGI. J was trimmed by 7 bases and V by 0 bases; bases with no gene match: 11. CDR3 length equals 16 residues. The CDR3 region has the DNA TGTGCCAGCAGTTACTCTGTGGGGACAGGCTCGAGGGAGCAGTACTTC. It translates to CASSYSVGTGSREQYF.

This clonotype was recorded at least ten times. The chain combines TRBV29-1 with TRBJ2-1, with 15 bases aligning to TRBD2. Germline CDR1 and CDR2: SQVTM and ANQGSEA. The J segment lost 10 bases and the V segment lost 6 bases, leaving 7 bases of the junction unmatched. This CDR3 is built from 14 residues. The CDR3 coding sequence is TGCAGCGTCGAAAGGACTAGCGGGAGGGGGGAGCAGTTCTTC. This gives the protein CSVERTSGRGEQFF.

In this sample, this clonotype turned up many times. The chain is built from TRBV13 and TRBJ1-1; D gene uncertain. V lost 0 bases, J lost 1 base, and 3 bases lay in between. CDR1 and CDR2 (germline): PRHDT, FYEKMQ (reference sequence). CDR3 size: 13 residues. The CDR3 loop is CASSLGPNTEAFF. The CDR3, as DNA: TGTGCCAGCAGCTTAGGACCGAACACTGAAGCTTTCTTT. Variable domain in full (rest from reference TRBV13 and TRBJ1-1): AAGVIQSPRHLIKEKRETATLKCYPIPRHDTVYWYQQGPGQDPQFLISFYEKMQSDKGSIPDRFSAQQFSDYHSELNMSSLELGDSALYFCASSLGPNTEAFFGQGTRLTVV.

This clonotype appeared a few times. The chain recombines TRBV20-1 with TRBJ2-1, with D maybe TRBD1 (5 bases). This CDR3 has 15 residues. Germline V lookup: CDR1 DFQATT, CDR2 SNEGSKA (reference sequence). Trimming took off 0 bases at V and 7 bases at J, with 16 bases between the two ends. The CDR3 sequence: CSARDRRGWMNEQFF. In nucleotides, the CDR3 is TGCAGTGCTAGAGATCGAAGGGGATGGATGAATGAGCAGTTCTTC.

This clonotype is judged medium-sized (0.01 to 0.1%). CDR3 nucleotides: TGTGCCAGCAGCTTAGCAGGGGGCACAGATACGCAGTATTTT. It translates to CASSLAGGTDTQYF. This chain joins TRBV7-6 and TRBJ2-3, with D perhaps TRBD1 (5 bases). Germline V CDR1 and CDR2: SGHVS, FNYEAQ. Trimming pared 0 bases from V and 1 base from J, leaving 5 bases between. The CDR3 runs to 14 residues.

V usage is TRBV10-3 and J usage is TRBJ2-5; D is uncertain. V lost 3 bases to trimming and J lost 5 bases, with 4 bases between them. CDR1 and CDR2 from the germline V gene are ENHRY and SYGVKD. This CDR3 comprises 11 residues. The CDR3 here is CAISDGETQYF. In DNA, the CDR3 is TGTGCCATCAGTGATGGGGAGACCCAGTACTTC.

The chain couples TRBV28 to TRBJ1-1; TRBD1 agrees at 7 bases. V lost 5 bases to trimming and J lost 3 bases; unmatched junction nucleotides: 9. Germline lookup yields CDR1 MDHEN and CDR2 SYDVKM. The length of the CDR3 is 15 residues. The CDR3: CASSPGGLGDTEAFF. CDR3 nucleotides: TGTGCCAGCAGTCCAGGGGGTTTAGGGGACACTGAAGCTTTCTTT.

Only a few counts were recorded for this clonotype. This chain joins TRBV2 and TRBJ1-5, with D uncertain. Trimming took 4 bases from V and 4 from J, leaving 8 bases between them. The CDR3 consists of 13 residues. CDR1 and CDR2 from the germline V gene are SNHLY and FYNNEI. CDR3 loop: CASSAAVNQPQHF. CDR3 DNA: TGTGCCAGCAGTGCGGCAGTAAATCAGCCCCAGCATTTT.

The J gene is TRBJ2-5, the V gene TRBV20-1, with D perhaps matching TRBD1 or TRBD2 (5 bases each). V was clipped by 7 bases and J by 4 bases, with 10 bases between them. The CDR3 loop spans 11 amino acids. CDR1 is DFQATT, CDR2 SNEGSKA, per germline (reference sequence). For the CDR3, the DNA is TGCAGTGTAACAGGAGGAGAGACCCAGTACTTC. The encoded protein is CSVTGGETQYF.

This chain connects TRBV5-4 to TRBJ2-2; a possible D gene is TRBD1 (5 bases). Germline V gene sequence: CDR1 SGHNT, CDR2 YYREEE (reference sequence). V gave up 0 bases and J gave up 6 bases, with 9 bases separating them. This CDR3 has 14 residues. CDR3 nucleotides: TGTGCCAGCAGCTTGGTACAGGTCTCCGGGGAGCTGTTTTTT. Its translation is CASSLVQVSGELFF.

The chain recombines TRBV3-1 with TRBJ2-7; TRBD2 is a possible D gene (6 bases). CDR1 is LGHDT, CDR2 YNNKEL, per germline (reference sequence). The CDR3 totals 14 residues. V lost 3 bases and J lost 3, with 12 bases in between. The DNA of the CDR3 is TGTGCCAGCAGCCAGGGTAGCGGATACTACGAGCAGTACTTC. Its translation: CASSQGSGYYEQYF.

For this clonotype: A much larger clone sits a single nucleotide away, making a read error possible. The CDR3 nucleotides read TGTACCAGCTCACCATTGGAACAGGGGGCTCGCAATGAGCAGTTCTTC. Translating it yields CTSSPLEQGARNEQFF. This chain links TRBV18 with TRBJ2-1, with 9 bases lining up with TRBD1. CDR3 size: 16 residues. The germline gives CDR1 KGHSH, CDR2 LQKENI.

Many counts were recorded for this clonotype. The rearrangement joins TRBV18 to TRBJ1-5; the D is unclear. The germline V and J ends were trimmed by 1 base and 10 bases, with 5 bases remaining between them. The CDR3 length is 11 residues. From germline, CDR1 is KGHSH and CDR2 LQKENI. In DNA form, the CDR3 reads TGTGCCAGCTCACCACAGTATCCCCAGCATTTT. This gives the protein CASSPQYPQHF.

V gene TRBV5-1 combines with J gene TRBJ2-2; D unresolved. The CDR3 is made up of 11 amino acids. Per germline, CDR1 SGHRS and CDR2 YFSETQ. V was shortened by 6 bases and J by 3 bases, with 3 bases between the two germline ends. As DNA, the CDR3 is TGCGCCAGCACCCACACCGGGGAGCTGTTTTTT. It is translated as CASTHTGELFF. Drawing the rest from reference TRBV5-1 and TRBJ2-2, the complete variable domain is KAGVTQTPRYLIKTRGQQVTLSCSPISGHRSVSWYQQTPGQGLQFLFEYFSETQRNKGNFPGRFSGRQFSNSRSEMNVSTLELGDSALYLCASTHTGELFFGEGSRLTVL.

This chain links TRBV19 with TRBJ2-1; D gene ambiguous. From germline, CDR1 is LNHDA and CDR2 SQIVND (reference sequence). Trimming took off 3 bases at V and 2 bases at J, with 5 bases between the two ends. This CDR3 contains 13 residues. The CDR3 spells CASSMGTYNEQFF. In DNA, the CDR3 is TGTGCCAGTAGTATGGGGACCTACAATGAGCAGTTCTTC.

This chain links TRBV7-2 with TRBJ2-2; no reliable D call. This CDR3 has 15 residues. V gave up 7 bases and J gave up 1 base, with 13 bases separating them. In germline, CDR1 is SGHTA, CDR2 FQGNSA. For the CDR3, the DNA is TGTGCCAGCACCTTCTCAGTTCTGAACACCGGGGAGCTGTTTTTT. Translation gives CASTFSVLNTGELFF.

This chain links TRBV18 with TRBJ2-5; D is perhaps TRBD2 (6 bases). The CDR3 has 13 amino acids. Trimming pared 4 bases from V and 9 bases from J, leaving 15 bases between. The V gene's germline CDR1 is KGHSH and CDR2 LQKENI. The CDR3 region is CASSRLDEGSQYF. DNA of the CDR3: TGTGCCAGCTCACGACTAGACGAAGGGTCCCAGTACTTC.

V and J are TRBV7-2 and TRBJ2-7; 9 bases align to TRBD2. The CDR3 consists of 16 residues. Germline trimming cut 0 bases from V and 4 bases from J; bases unmatched to any gene: 7. CDR1 is SGHTA, CDR2 FQGNSA, per germline. The CDR3: CASSLALAGVGYEQYF. CDR3 DNA: TGTGCCAGCAGCTTAGCATTAGCGGGAGTGGGTTACGAGCAGTACTTC.

This clonotype was found many times. V usage is TRBV18 and J usage is TRBJ2-1; D call uncertain. V gave up 3 bases and J gave up 6 bases, with 6 bases separating them. Per the germline V gene, CDR1 is KGHSH and CDR2 is LQKENI. The CDR3 is 12 amino acids. The DNA for the CDR3 is TGTGCCAGCTCACCTGAAACCAATGAGCAGTTCTTC. Amino acid sequence: CASSPETNEQFF.

A few counts support this clonotype. The gene calls are TRBV19 and TRBJ1-5; 9 nucleotides agree with TRBD1. The CDR3 length is 15 residues. CDR1 and CDR2 from the germline V gene are LNHDA and SQIVND (reference sequence). V shed 6 bases and J 7 bases; nucleotides not matched to a gene: 10. The CDR3 DNA reads as TGTGCCAGTAGCGGGACAGGGAATCGGGGACAGCCCCAGCATTTT. It is translated as CASSGTGNRGQPQHF. The full variable domain, with the rest looked up from reference TRBV19 and TRBJ1-5, is DGGITQSPKYLFRKEGQNVTLSCEQNLNHDAMYWYRQDPGQGLRLIYYSQIVNDFQKGDIAEGYSVSREKKESFPLTVTSAQKNPTAFYLCASSGTGNRGQPQHFGDGTRLSIL.

This clonotype has just a few counts. The rearrangement joins TRBV3-1 to TRBJ2-2, with 7 bases aligning to TRBD2. Trimming cost V 2 bases and J 2 bases; bases outside gene matches: 2. The CDR3 totals 15 residues. Germline CDR1 reads LGHDT; CDR2 reads YNNKEL (reference sequence). This CDR3 is CASSQRDYNTGELFF. The CDR3 nucleotides are TGTGCCAGCAGCCAACGGGACTATAACACCGGGGAGCTGTTTTTT.

In its sample, this clonotype was seen many times. V usage is TRBV7-3 and J usage is TRBJ1-1; D might be TRBD1 (5 bases). CDR3 length: 13 amino acids. V was shortened by 0 bases and J by 11 bases, with 13 bases between the two germline ends. Germline assignment: CDR1 SGHTA and CDR2 FQGTGA. The DNA for the CDR3 is TGTGCCAGCAGCTTAACGTCGCAGGGTGGTGCTTTCTTT. It codes for CASSLTSQGGAFF.

This clonotype showed up many times. The chain has TRBV20-1 and TRBJ2-1; D remains ambiguous. Germline loops: CDR1 DFQATT, CDR2 SNEGSKA (reference sequence). There are 15 residues in the CDR3. V lost 0 bases and J lost 5, with 14 bases in between. This CDR3 reads CSARDGRTVDNEQFF. The CDR3 coding sequence is TGCAGTGCTAGAGATGGCCGGACCGTAGACAATGAGCAGTTCTTC.

This clonotype was counted at least ten times. The rearrangement uses TRBV27 and TRBJ2-7; no clear D gene. This CDR3 comprises 15 residues. Germline CDR1 MNHEY, CDR2 SMNVEV (reference sequence). Trimming removed 8 bases at V and 3 bases at J, with 20 bases between. Here the CDR3 DNA reads TGTGCCAGCCCAATCGGACGGCAAAAGCTCTACGAGCAGTACGTC. The encoded protein is CASPIGRQKLYEQYV.

This clonotype was detected many times. The DNA of the CDR3 is TGTGCCATCAGTGAGTCCCGGAACACCGGGGAGCTGTTTTTT. Encoded protein: CAISESRNTGELFF. The V gene is TRBV10-3, the J gene TRBJ2-2; D is uncertain. CDR3 length: 14 amino acids. V lost 0 bases and J lost 1, with 3 bases in between. Per the germline V gene, CDR1 is ENHRY and CDR2 is SYGVKD.

The chain employs TRBV6-6 and TRBJ2-3; a weak D match, TRBD2 (6 bases). CDR3 length equals 16 residues. Trimming took off 5 bases at V and 0 bases at J, with 15 bases between the two ends. CDR1 and CDR2 from the germline V gene are MNHNY and SVGAGI (reference sequence). CDR3 sequence reads: CASSPSLAASTDTQYF. CDR3 in DNA: TGTGCCAGCAGTCCATCCTTAGCGGCTAGCACAGATACGCAGTATTTT.

The table lists this clonotype with a few counts. The DNA of the CDR3 is TGTGCCAGCAGCTCCGGTGGAGCGGGAGGAAAATACTACGAGCAGTACTTC. It is translated as CASSSGGAGGKYYEQYF. V usage is TRBV7-9 and J usage is TRBJ2-7, with 9 nucleotides matching TRBD2. The junction had 13 bases not matched to a gene; V was cut back by 4 bases and J by 3 bases. The germline V gene has CDR1 SEHNR and CDR2 FQNEAQ (reference sequence). The CDR3 extends over 17 amino acids.

There are many counts of this clonotype. The chain couples TRBV7-2 to TRBJ2-3; D gene ambiguous. This CDR3 has 14 residues. Trimming cost V 1 base and J 6 bases, with 11 bases left between them. The germline CDR1 and CDR2 sequences are SGHTA and FQGNSA. The CDR3 DNA sequence: TGTGCCAGCAGCTTAGTGCGTATTCGGGATACGCAGTATTTT. It yields the protein CASSLVRIRDTQYF.

This clonotype was picked up a small number of times. The chain has TRBV5-1 and TRBJ2-2; TRBD2 might be the D (5 bases). The V gene's germline CDR1 is SGHRS and CDR2 YFSETQ. This CDR3 is built from 12 residues. V lost 9 bases to trimming and J lost 7 bases, with 13 bases between them. The CDR3 coding sequence is TGCGCCAACGGAGGTGGTAGCGGGGAGCTGTTTTTT. Amino acids: CANGGGSGELFF.